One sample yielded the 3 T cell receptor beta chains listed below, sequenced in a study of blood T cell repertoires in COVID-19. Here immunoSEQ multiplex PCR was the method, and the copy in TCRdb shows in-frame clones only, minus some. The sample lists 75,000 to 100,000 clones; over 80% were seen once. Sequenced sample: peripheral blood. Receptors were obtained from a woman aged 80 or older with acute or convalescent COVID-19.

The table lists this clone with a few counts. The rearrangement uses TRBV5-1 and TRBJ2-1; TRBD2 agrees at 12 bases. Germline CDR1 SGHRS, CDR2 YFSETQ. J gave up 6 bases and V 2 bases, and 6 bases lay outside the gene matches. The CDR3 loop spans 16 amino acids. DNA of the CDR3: TGCGCCAGCAGCTTTACTAGCGGGAGGATGGGCAATGAGCAGTTCTTC. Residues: CASSFTSGRMGNEQFF. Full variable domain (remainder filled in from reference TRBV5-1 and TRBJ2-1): KAGVTQTPRYLIKTRGQQVTLSCSPISGHRSVSWYQQTPGQGLQFLFEYFSETQRNKGNFPGRFSGRQFSNSRSEMNVSTLELGDSALYLCASSFTSGRMGNEQFFGPGTRLTVL.

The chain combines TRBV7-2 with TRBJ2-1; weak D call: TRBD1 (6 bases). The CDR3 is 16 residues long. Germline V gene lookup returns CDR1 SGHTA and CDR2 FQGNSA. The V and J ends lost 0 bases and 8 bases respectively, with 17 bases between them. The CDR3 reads CASSLAWGPTSYEQFF. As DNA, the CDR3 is TGTGCCAGCAGCTTAGCGTGGGGGCCCACCTCCTATGAGCAGTTCTTC.

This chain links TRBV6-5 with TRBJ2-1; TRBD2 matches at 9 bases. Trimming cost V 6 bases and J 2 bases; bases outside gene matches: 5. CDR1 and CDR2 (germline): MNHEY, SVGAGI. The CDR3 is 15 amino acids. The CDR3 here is CASSLAGVPYNEQFF. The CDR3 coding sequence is TGTGCCAGCAGCTTAGCGGGAGTCCCCTACAATGAGCAGTTCTTC.